This TCR beta chain was captured by sequencing in a study of immune cell composition in non-small cell lung cancer. The assay was immunoSEQ multiplex PCR, and TCRdb's table has in-frame clones only and misses some. The sample records about 6,700 clones, roughly two thirds being singletons. With regard to this clone: Its antigen remains unidentified.

After removal of 5 bases from V and 2 bases from J, the junction contained 10 bases not matched to a gene. From germline, CDR1 is WSHSY and CDR2 SAAADI. This CDR3 is 16 amino acids long. The normal lung sample lay at least 3 cm, and maximally far, from the tumour. Overall study findings and caveats: Dominant in vivo tumour-associated clones were not shown to share tumour-reactive sequences. Overall clonality, unlike maximal tumour-associated clone frequency, did not predict TIL reactivity. Squamous carcinomas (roughly 80%) more often had tumour-associated clones >0.5% than adenocarcinomas (roughly 35%).

The chain recombines TRBV10-2 with TRBJ2-5, with 8 bases matching TRBD2. The sequencing input was non-adjacent lung tissue. The receptor's source is a human donor with non-small cell lung cancer. CDR3 region: CASSSRGGILQETQYF. CDR3 coding DNA: TGCGCCAGCAGTTCCCGCGGGGGGATCCTTCAAGAGACCCAGTACTTC.